A selection of T cell receptor beta chains follows, all from one sample in a study of cytomegalovirus exposure and HLA in healthy donors. The protocol was immunoSEQ multiplex PCR, while the TCRdb copy is restricted to in-frame clones and leaves out a portion. This table has about 110,000 clones, 88% appearing once. Sequencing was done on a sample of PBMCs. These receptors were taken from a woman between 18 and 30 years old in good health and CMV-seropositive. Each CDR3 is given with its conserved first and last residue. A D gene is named only where the DNA matches it firmly. The listing skips clone size in some rows; elsewhere it reads once, few, many or a size class.

>NA|TRBJ1-2|NA|TRBV7-8
TGTGCCAGCAGCTTAGACAATAACTATGGCTACACCTTC
CASSLDNNYGYTF
>NA|TRBJ2-7|once|TRBV29-1
TGCAGCGCCCGACAGAGCTCCTACGAGCAGTACTTC
CSARQSSYEQYF
>TRBD2|TRBJ2-3|NA|TRBV6-4
TGTGCCAGCAGTGACTCGTCGGCGGGGGAAGGATCAGATACGCAGTATTTT
CASSDSSAGEGSDTQYF
>NA|TRBJ1-5|NA|TRBV5-5
TGTGCCAGCAGCTGGGGAGAGAGCAATCAGCCCCAGCATTTT
CASSWGESNQPQHF
>NA|TRBJ2-2|NA|TRBV27
TGTGCCAGCAGTTTGACAGCGAACACCGGGGAGCTGTTTTTT
CASSLTANTGELFF
>TRBD1|TRBJ1-1|NA|TRBV19
TGTGCCAGCTCACAGGGGGCCAGCACTGAAGCTTTCTTT
CASSQGASTEAFF
>TRBD1|TRBJ1-1|NA|TRBV5-4
TGTGCCAGCACCCCGCGGACAGGGGAAGGGTTGAGCACTGAAGCTTTCTTT
CASTPRTGEGLSTEAFF
>NA|TRBJ1-2|NA|TRBV6-1
TGTGCCAGCGGAGGGCGAGACTATGGCTACACCTTC
CASGGRDYGYTF
>NA|TRBJ1-4|NA|TRBV4-1
TGCGCCAGCAGCCATGCCCCTTGGAGGGCTAATGAAAAACTGTTTTTT
CASSHAPWRANEKLFF
>TRBD2|TRBJ2-2|NA|TRBV28
TGTGCCAGCAGTTTAACGAGTAGCGGGACCGGGGAGCTGTTTTTT
CASSLTSSGTGELFF
>NA|TRBJ1-1|NA|TRBV6-5
TGTGCCAGCAGTTGGGCAGGGTTTTCCGACACTGAAGCTTTCTTT
CASSWAGFSDTEAFF
>TRBD1|TRBJ1-4|NA|TRBV19
TGTGCCAGTAGCTTACTTAGGGACAGACGAAATGAAAAACTGTTTTTT
CASSLLRDRRNEKLFF
>TRBD1|TRBJ1-6|few|TRBV28
TGTGCCAGCAGTTTATATAGGCGGGACAGGGGATCTTCACCCCTCCACTTT
CASSLYRRDRGSSPLHF
>TRBD2|TRBJ2-4|NA|TRBV18
TGTGCCAGCTCACCACCGGCTAGCGGGGGGGGCGACATTCAGTACTTC
CASSPPASGGGDIQYF
>NA|TRBJ1-1|few|TRBV7-9
TGTGCCAGCAGCTTAGTTTCAGGGAAAGCTTTCTTT
CASSLVSGKAFF
>TRBD2|TRBJ2-3|NA|TRBV9
TGTGCCAGCAGCGTAGCAGCGGGGGGAAGGACAGATACGCAGTATTTT
CASSVAAGGRTDTQYF
>TRBD1|TRBJ2-3|NA|TRBV5-4
TGTGCCAGCAGCCGGGACAGGCCTAGCACAGATACGCAGTATTTT
CASSRDRPSTDTQYF
>NA|TRBJ1-5|NA|TRBV19
TGTGCCAGTAGTATCGGGGTGCTCGGGGGGCAGCCCCAGCATTTT
CASSIGVLGGQPQHF
>NA|TRBJ1-2|NA|TRBV7-8
TGTGCCAGCACCCCGTCAGGGTTAGGCGGCTATGGCTACACCTTC
CASTPSGLGGYGYTF
>NA|TRBJ2-1|NA|TRBV28
TGTGCCAGCAGTGCCCATGAACTAGGGAATGAGCAGTTCTTC
CASSAHELGNEQFF
>TRBD2|TRBJ2-3|NA|TRBV7-8
TGTGCCAGCAGCAAAGGGATGACTAGCAATAGGGATACGCAGTATTTT
CASSKGMTSNRDTQYF
>TRBD1|TRBJ1-3|NA|TRBV2
TGTGCCAGCAGGGGACAGGGGTCTGGAAACACCATATATTTT
CASRGQGSGNTIYF
>TRBD1|TRBJ1-2|once|TRBV28
TGTGCCAGCAGTGCTACAGGGGGCGGTTCTAACTATGGCTACACCTTC
CASSATGGGSNYGYTF
>TRBD1|TRBJ2-1|NA|TRBV28
TGTGCCAGCAGCGGGTCTGTGGACAGGGGTACTGAGCAGTTCTTC
CASSGSVDRGTEQFF
>TRBD1|TRBJ2-3|NA|TRBV29-1
TGCAGCGTGGGACAGTTACACACAGATACGCAGTATTTT
CSVGQLHTDTQYF
>NA|TRBJ1-5|NA|TRBV6-5
TGTGCCAGCAGTTACTCAGCGGGAGATCAGCCCCAGCATTTT
CASSYSAGDQPQHF
>NA|TRBJ2-2|NA|TRBV29-1
TGCAGCGTTGAGGCCGGGCGAGGGACCGGGGAGCTGTTTTTT
CSVEAGRGTGELFF
>NA|TRBJ2-7|NA|TRBV12-5
TGTGCTAGTGGTTTGGGGACTGGTACCTACGAGCAGTACTTC
CASGLGTGTYEQYF